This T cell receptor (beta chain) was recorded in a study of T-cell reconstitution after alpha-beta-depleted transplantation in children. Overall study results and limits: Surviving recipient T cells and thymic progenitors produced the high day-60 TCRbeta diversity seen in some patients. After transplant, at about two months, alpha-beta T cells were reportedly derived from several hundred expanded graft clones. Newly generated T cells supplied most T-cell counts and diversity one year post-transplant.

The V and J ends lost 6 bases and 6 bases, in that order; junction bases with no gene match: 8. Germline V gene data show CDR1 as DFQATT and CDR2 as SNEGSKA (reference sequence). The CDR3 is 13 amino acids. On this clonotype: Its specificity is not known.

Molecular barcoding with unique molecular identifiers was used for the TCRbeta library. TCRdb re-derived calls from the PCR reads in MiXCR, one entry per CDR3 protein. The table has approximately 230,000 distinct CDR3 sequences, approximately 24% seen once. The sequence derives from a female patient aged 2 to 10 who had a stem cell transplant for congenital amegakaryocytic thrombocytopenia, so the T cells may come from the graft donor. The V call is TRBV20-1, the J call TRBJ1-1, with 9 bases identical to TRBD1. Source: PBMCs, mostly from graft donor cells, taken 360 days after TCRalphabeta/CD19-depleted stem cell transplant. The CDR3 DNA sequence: TGCAGTGCAGTTGACAGGGGGGTTGCTGAAGCTTTCTTT. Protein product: CSAVDRGVAEAFF.